This T cell receptor beta chain was profiled in a study of T cells in Graves' hyperthyroidism and ophthalmopathy. V was cut by 5 bases and J by 7 bases, with 15 bases left in between. This CDR3 spans 13 amino acids. Per the germline V gene, CDR1 is SGHTS and CDR2 is YDEGEE. RNA transcripts yielded amplified TCR beta CDR3 regions. With the HTBI primer set, the TCR CDR3 went through a first round of RT-PCR. Each CDR3 protein is one row after TCRdb ran MiXCR on the multiplex PCR reads. This table has about 350,000 distinct CDR3 sequences, about 15% appearing once. The table lists this clonotype with many counts.

The sequence came from a woman aged 25 to 39 with Graves' hyperthyroidism. The J gene is TRBJ2-5, the V gene TRBV5-8; possibly TRBD1 for D (5 bases). The sequenced sample was blood. CDR3 residues: CASSIATEGTQYF. The CDR3 DNA reads TGTGCCAGCAGTATTGCGACAGAAGGGACCCAGTACTTC.